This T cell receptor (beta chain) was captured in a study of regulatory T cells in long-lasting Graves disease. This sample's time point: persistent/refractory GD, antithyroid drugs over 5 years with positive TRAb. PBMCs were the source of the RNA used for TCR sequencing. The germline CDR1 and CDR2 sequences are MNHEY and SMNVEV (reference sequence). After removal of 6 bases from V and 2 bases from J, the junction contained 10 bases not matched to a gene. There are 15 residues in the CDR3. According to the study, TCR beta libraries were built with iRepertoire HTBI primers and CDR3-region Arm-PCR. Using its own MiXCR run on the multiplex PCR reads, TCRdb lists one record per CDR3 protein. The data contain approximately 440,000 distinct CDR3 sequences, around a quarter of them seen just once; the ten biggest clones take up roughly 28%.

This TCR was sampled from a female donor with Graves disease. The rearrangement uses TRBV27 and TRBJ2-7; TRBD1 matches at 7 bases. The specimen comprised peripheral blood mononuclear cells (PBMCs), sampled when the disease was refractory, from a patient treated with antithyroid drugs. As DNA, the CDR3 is TGTGCCAGCAGCCCTGGGACAGCGCTCCCCTACGAGCAGTACTTC. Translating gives CASSPGTALPYEQYF.